This T cell receptor (beta chain) was sequenced in a study of OX40 agonist ivuxolimab in advanced cancers. Looking at the study overall: The patients got ivuxolimab, which is an agonistic anti-OX40 (CD134) antibody. Two cutaneous melanoma patients and one hepatocellular carcinoma patient, three in all, had partial responses. Overall study findings and caveats: Mean expanded clone counts were higher in CD8+ than CD4+ T cells. Doses of 0.1 to 3.0 mg/kg were accompanied by clonal expansion of CD4+ and CD8+ blood T cells by week 6.

Remarks on this clone: Its antigen remains unknown. The identical CDR3 is also encoded by other nucleotide sequences in the sample.

Clones were sequenced by immunoSEQ multiplex PCR, and TCRdb holds only the in-frame ones, with some missing. The profile shows more than 70,000 clones, 65% to 90% of them singletons. The CDR3 sequence is 14 residues long. V dropped 2 bases and J dropped 2 bases, with 13 bases sitting between them. Germline lookup yields CDR1 GTSNPN and CDR2 SVGIG (reference sequence). The sequenced sample was CD4+ or CD8+ T cells sorted from blood, obtained in a trial of the OX40 agonist ivuxolimab. The sequence derives from an adult with an advanced solid tumor such as melanoma, head and neck, liver or kidney cancer. The chain links TRBV30 to TRBJ2-7; D possibly corresponds to TRBD1 (6 bases). CDR3 nucleotide sequence: TGTGCCTGGAGTCGGCAGGGGCATGCCTACGAGCAGTACTTC. Translation gives CAWSRQGHAYEQYF.